This record covers a single T cell receptor (beta chain). The sample belongs to a study of identical twins. CDR3 length: 16 amino acids. With V trimmed by 3 bases and J by 0 bases, 4 bases remained unmatched. The germline V gene has CDR1 SEHNR and CDR2 FQNEAQ (reference sequence). Using its own MiXCR run on the 5' RACE reads, TCRdb lists one record per CDR3 protein. The sample consists of around 290,000 distinct CDR3 sequences, 8% to 9.5% of them appearing once. The data also belong to a second study, concerning yellow fever vaccine responses in identical twins.

The sequence was collected from a woman aged 18-29 years in good health. The rearrangement links TRBV7-9 to TRBJ2-2, with 7 bases matching TRBD2. Specimen: CD8+ T cells sorted from blood. The chain's CDR3 is CASSLPGLPNTGELFF. The CDR3, as DNA: TGTGCCAGCAGCTTGCCGGGACTACCGAACACCGGGGAGCTGTTTTTT.